The 9 T cell receptor beta chains below all came from one sample that was sequenced in a study of tumor-infiltrating lymphocytes in localized non-small cell lung cancer. Some clones are missing from TCRdb's copy, which holds only in-frame ones; the method was immunoSEQ multiplex PCR. The repertoire includes roughly 15,000 clones, about two thirds of them detected once, and roughly a fifth sits in the top ten. The sample taken for sequencing was uninvolved lung tissue not adjacent to the tumor. The receptors originated from a human donor with non-small cell lung cancer.

This clone was recorded a few times. The CDR3 is CASSPQLRSGGGNEQFF. CDR3 coding DNA: TGTGCCAGCAGTCCCCAGTTAAGGAGCGGCGGCGGCAATGAGCAGTTCTTC. This chain joins TRBV27 and TRBJ2-1; the D gene is possibly TRBD2 (5 bases). Germline V CDR1 and CDR2: MNHEY, SMNVEV (reference sequence). V lost 5 bases and J 6 bases, leaving 23 bases between the germline ends. The CDR3 runs 17 residues.

By share of the sample, this clone is medium-sized. The chain joins TRBV4-1 to TRBJ1-1; D uncertain. V shed 2 bases and J shed 3 bases, with 10 bases lying between them. Per germline, CDR1 MGHRA and CDR2 YSYEKL. The CDR3 sequence is 14 residues long. The CDR3 loop is CASSQQRGYTEAFF. CDR3 nucleotides: TGCGCCAGCAGCCAACAACGTGGTTACACTGAAGCTTTCTTT.

The chain joins TRBV27 to TRBJ2-7; D ambiguous. CDR1 and CDR2 (germline): MNHEY, SMNVEV (reference sequence). Trimming stripped 6 bases from V and 6 bases from J, with 15 bases between. CDR3 size: 13 residues. In nucleotides, the CDR3 is TGTGCCAGCAGGGGATTCGCCAATAGCGAGCAGTACTTC. Protein product: CASRGFANSEQYF.

Comments on this clone: An end of the junction does not agree with germline; a read error may underlie this. CDR3 loop: CASSLKPTSYNEQFF. CDR3 in DNA: TGTGCTAGCAGCCTAAAACCCACCTCCTACAATGAGCAGTTCTTC. The chain combines TRBV7-7 with TRBJ2-1; D unclear. The germline gives CDR1 SSHAT, CDR2 FNYEAQ (reference sequence). The CDR3 is made up of 15 amino acids. Using reference TRBV7-7 and TRBJ2-1 for the parts outside the CDR3, the full variable domain is GAGVSQSPRYKVTKRGQDVTLRCDPISSHATLYWYQQALGQGPEFLTYFNYEAQPDKSGLPSDRFSAERPEGSISTLTIQRTEQRDSAMYRCASSLKPTSYNEQFFGPGTRLTVL.

The chain is built from TRBV25-1 and TRBJ1-4; 8 bases are a match to TRBD1. Germline-derived CDR1 and CDR2 are MGHDK and SYGVNS. V lost 1 base, J lost 11 bases, and 12 bases stayed unmatched. The CDR3 is 16 residues long. CDR3 loop: CASSEFGGQGLPKLFF. DNA of the CDR3: TGTGCCAGCAGTGAATTCGGTGGACAGGGTCTACCTAAACTGTTTTTT.

This chain joins TRBV7-6 and TRBJ1-1; D is unclear. The CDR3 is 13 amino acids. From germline, CDR1 is SGHVS and CDR2 FNYEAQ. V lost 1 base and J 8 bases, leaving 11 bases between the germline ends. CDR3 sequence: CASSLGAFQEAFF. CDR3 bases: TGTGCCAGCAGCTTAGGGGCATTCCAAGAAGCTTTCTTT.

In its sample, this clone was seen a few times. The gene calls are TRBV27 and TRBJ2-2; no definite D call. CDR1 MNHEY and CDR2 SMNVEV come from the germline V gene (reference sequence). The V and J ends lost 5 bases and 0 bases respectively, with 13 bases between them. This CDR3 spans 16 amino acids. DNA for the CDR3: TGTGCCAGCAGTCCCCTGGGAAGTCCGAACACCGGGGAGCTGTTTTTT. This codes for CASSPLGSPNTGELFF.

V and J are TRBV28 and TRBJ1-3; 9 bases fit TRBD1. Looked up from germline, CDR1 is MDHEN and CDR2 is SYDVKM. The trim removed 7 bases at V and 0 bases at J, leaving 10 bases unmatched. This CDR3 spans 17 amino acids. The CDR3 region is CASTSWGTGISGNTIYF. Here the CDR3 DNA reads TGTGCCAGCACGTCTTGGGGGACAGGGATCTCTGGAAACACCATATATTTT.

This chain links TRBV6-5 with TRBJ1-1; D gene ambiguous. The V gene's germline CDR1 is MNHEY and CDR2 SVGAGI. This CDR3 region has 14 residues. Trimming took 5 bases from V and 0 from J, leaving 10 bases between them. CDR3: CASSLRMMNTEAFF. CDR3 in DNA: TGTGCCAGCAGTCTCCGGATGATGAACACTGAAGCTTTCTTT.